Listed here are 2 T cell receptor beta chains from one sample, sequenced in a study of blood T cell repertoires in COVID-19. Clones were sequenced by immunoSEQ multiplex PCR, and TCRdb holds only the in-frame ones, with some missing. The sample lists approximately 150,000 clones; approximately 82% were seen once. The sequenced sample consisted of peripheral blood. The receptor source for this set is a man between 65 and 80 years old who had recovered from COVID-19.

CDR3: CASSSGAGDAYGYTF. The CDR3 DNA is TGTGCCAGCAGCTCAGGGGCAGGGGATGCCTATGGCTACACCTTC. This sequence joins TRBV3-1 (or the pseudogene TRBV3-2) and TRBJ1-2; D is possibly TRBD1 (6 bases). CDR3 length equals 15 residues. V shed 5 bases and J shed 4 bases, with 17 bases lying between them. Germline CDR1 is LGHDT and CDR2 is YNNKEL (reference sequence).

This chain connects TRBV6-2 or TRBV6-3 to TRBJ2-7; 13 bases are shared with TRBD2. Germline CDR1 and CDR2: MNHEY and SVGEGT. There are 15 residues in the CDR3. With 0 bases clipped from V and 12 bases from J, the junction kept 8 bases outside the gene matches. CDR3: CASSYSPGLAGDPYF. The CDR3 DNA follows: TGTGCCAGCAGTTACTCCCCCGGACTAGCGGGAGATCCGTACTTC.